Listed below are T cell receptor beta chains from one sample, sequenced in a study of blood T cell repertoires in COVID-19. Produced via immunoSEQ multiplex PCR; TCRdb's table is partial and in-frame only. Counted here are about 280,000 clones, 80% to 90% occurring once; the ten biggest clones make up about 11%. Material for sequencing was peripheral blood. These receptor sequences come from a woman aged 65 to 85 with acute or convalescent COVID-19. The CDR3 runs from the conserved cysteine through the conserved F or W. A D gene is named only where the DNA matches it firmly. Not every row has a clone size; where given, it reads once, few, many or a size class.

v_gene	j_gene	d_gene	abundance	CDR3aa	CDR3nt
TRBV2	TRBJ1-6	.	.	CASRFTDNRNSPLHF	TGTGCCAGCAGATTCACGGACAATCGAAATTCACCCCTCCACTTT
TRBV18	TRBJ2-5	.	.	CASSPVPETQYF	TGTGCCAGCTCACCAGTCCCGGAGACCCAGTACTTC
TRBV4-2	TRBJ2-3	.	.	CASSQVGGLTDTQYF	TGTGCCAGCAGCCAAGTGGGCGGACTAACAGATACGCAGTATTTT
TRBV5-1	TRBJ2-7	TRBD1	.	CASSSTTGLREQYF	TGCGCCAGCAGCTCAACGACAGGGCTGAGGGAGCAGTACTTC
TRBV3-1/TRBV3-2	TRBJ1-6	TRBD1	.	CASSHRDSAYNSPLHF	TGTGCCAGCAGCCACAGGGACAGCGCTTATAATTCACCCCTCCACTTT
TRBV7-3	TRBJ1-1	.	.	CASSFRGNTEAFF	TGTGCCAGCAGCTTCCGCGGGAACACTGAAGCTTTCTTT
TRBV15	TRBJ1-5	.	.	CATSPAGRGIGNQPQHF	TGTGCCACCAGCCCCGCCGGTAGGGGAATAGGAAATCAGCCCCAGCATTTT
TRBV29-1	TRBJ1-5	TRBD1	.	CSVGQTSNQPQHF	TGCAGCGTGGGACAGACTAGCAATCAGCCCCAGCATTTT
TRBV2	TRBJ1-5	TRBD1	.	CASSSDRASNQPQHF	TGTGCCAGCAGTTCCGACAGGGCTAGCAATCAGCCCCAGCATTTT
TRBV19	TRBJ1-4	TRBD1	.	CASCGRDRINEKLFF	TGTGCCAGCTGTGGCCGGGACAGGATTAATGAAAAACTGTTTTTT
TRBV10-2	TRBJ1-1	.	.	CASTPGGLNTEAFF	TGCGCCAGCACCCCCGGGGGGCTGAACACTGAAGCTTTCTTT
TRBV30	TRBJ1-1	TRBD1	.	CAWAPWDRGLNTEAFF	TGTGCCTGGGCCCCATGGGACAGGGGGCTGAACACTGAAGCTTTCTTT
TRBV7-8	TRBJ2-1	.	.	CASSPLRQADEQFF	TGTGCCAGCAGCCCACTCCGACAGGCGGATGAGCAGTTCTTC
TRBV19	TRBJ1-1	.	.	CASSKVPGNTEAFF	TGTGCCAGTAGCAAGGTGCCGGGGAACACTGAAGCTTTCTTT
TRBV18	TRBJ1-3	.	once	CASSQQEVFGNTIYF	TGTGCCAGCTCCCAACAGGAAGTTTTTGGAAACACCATATATTTT
TRBV5-1	TRBJ2-7	TRBD2	.	CASSPGGPSEQYF	TGCGCCAGCAGCCCGGGAGGGCCCAGCGAGCAGTACTTC
TRBV6-5	TRBJ1-4	.	.	CASARQPDEKLFF	TGTGCCAGTGCCCGACAGCCGGACGAAAAACTGTTTTTT
TRBV4-1	TRBJ2-1	.	.	CASSQIGETYNEQFF	TGCGCCAGCAGCCAAATCGGGGAAACCTACAATGAGCAGTTCTTC
TRBV10-3	TRBJ1-3	TRBD1	.	CAISETGQGNTIYF	TGTGCCATCAGTGAGACGGGACAGGGAAACACCATATATTTT
TRBV5-8	TRBJ2-7	.	.	CASSLKGGPYEQYF	TGTGCCAGCAGCTTAAAAGGCGGCCCCTACGAGCAGTACTTC
TRBV7-8	TRBJ1-5	TRBD1	.	CASRPGTGYGQPQHF	TGTGCCAGCAGACCCGGGACAGGGTACGGTCAGCCCCAGCATTTT
TRBV6-5	TRBJ1-3	TRBD1	.	CASRTGFSGNTIYF	TGTGCCAGCAGGACAGGGTTCTCTGGAAACACCATATATTTT
TRBV5-5	TRBJ1-4	TRBD1	.	CASSLRTGVKDEKLFF	TGTGCCAGCAGCTTGAGGACAGGGGTTAAGGATGAAAAACTGTTTTTT
TRBV19	TRBJ2-4	TRBD1	.	CASSNQGAFDKNIQYF	TGTGCCAGTAGTAACCAGGGGGCCTTTGACAAAAACATTCAGTACTTC
TRBV6-5	TRBJ2-1	TRBD2	.	CASRGLAGGGEQFF	TGTGCAAGCAGAGGACTAGCGGGGGGAGGTGAGCAGTTCTTC
TRBV4-1	TRBJ1-2	TRBD1	.	CASSQLQGTGNGYTF	TGCGCCAGCAGCCAACTCCAGGGGACAGGGAACGGCTACACCTTC
TRBV14	TRBJ1-2	TRBD1	.	CASSPRQGAYGYTF	TGTGCCAGCAGCCCACGACAGGGAGCCTATGGCTACACCTTC
TRBV2	TRBJ2-7	.	.	CASSEAGREVYEQYF	TGTGCCAGCAGTGAAGCGGGCAGGGAGGTGTACGAGCAGTACTTC
TRBV5-1	TRBJ2-3	TRBD2	.	CASSVGGAEDTQYF	TGCGCCAGCAGCGTCGGGGGGGCTGAAGATACGCAGTATTTT
TRBV20-1	TRBJ1-4	.	once	CSASSGADPEKLFF	TGCAGTGCTAGTTCAGGGGCCGACCCCGAAAAACTGTTTTTT
TRBV3-1/TRBV3-2	TRBJ2-5	.	few	CASSPSGTQQETQYF	TGTGCCAGCAGCCCTTCCGGGACTCAACAAGAGACCCAGTACTTC
TRBV4-1	TRBJ1-4	.	.	CASSLIRERLFF	TGCGCCAGCAGCCTAATCCGGGAGAGACTGTTTTTT
TRBV28	TRBJ2-6	TRBD1	.	CASLGQGASGANVLTF	TGTGCCAGCTTGGGACAGGGGGCTTCTGGGGCCAACGTCCTGACTTTC
TRBV27	TRBJ1-6	.	few	CASSSRRTNSPLHF	TGTGCCAGCAGTTCTCGGAGGACTAATTCACCCCTCCACTTT
TRBV18	TRBJ1-5	.	.	CASSPGGGVEPQHF	TGTGCCAGCTCCCCTGGGGGGGGCGTGGAGCCCCAGCATTTT
TRBV4-2	TRBJ2-3	TRBD2	once	CASSQDLEGITSGATDTQYF	TGTGCCAGCAGCCAAGATCTGGAGGGGATAACTAGCGGGGCCACAGATACGCAGTATTTT
TRBV4-1	TRBJ1-5	.	.	CASSQVGGGLNQPQHF	TGCGCCAGCAGCCAAGTGGGAGGGGGATTAAATCAGCCCCAGCATTTT
TRBV7-2	TRBJ1-3	.	few	CASSFSPPVSSGNTIYF	TGTGCCAGCAGCTTTTCGCCGCCCGTGAGCTCTGGAAACACCATATATTTT
TRBV24-1	TRBJ2-1	TRBD1	.	CATSDYGQGDFNEQFF	TGTGCCACCAGTGACTATGGACAGGGGGATTTCAATGAGCAGTTCTTC
TRBV3-1/TRBV3-2	TRBJ1-3	TRBD1	once	CASSRGQGIRNTIYF	TGTGCCAGCAGCCGCGGACAGGGAATTAGAAACACCATATATTTT
TRBV7-9	TRBJ1-5	TRBD1	.	CASSPAGTGQGNQPQHF	TGTGCCAGCAGCCCAGCTGGTACGGGACAGGGCAATCAGCCCCAGCATTTT
TRBV10-3	TRBJ1-5	.	once	CATQQGSAYPPQHF	TGTGCCACCCAACAGGGCTCGGCCTATCCGCCCCAGCATTTT
TRBV18	TRBJ2-2	.	once	CASSLNGRVAAGELFF	TGTGCCAGCTCATTAAACGGGAGAGTAGCCGCCGGGGAGCTGTTTTTT
TRBV6-2/TRBV6-3	TRBJ1-1	.	.	CASSYSEGTEAFF	TGTGCCAGCAGTTACTCAGAGGGAACTGAAGCTTTCTTT
TRBV6-5	TRBJ1-2	.	.	CASSYGPLTDYGYTF	TGTGCCAGCAGTTACGGGCCCCTAACGGACTATGGCTACACCTTC
TRBV5-1	TRBJ1-4	.	once	CASSLDQTRKLFF	TGCGCCAGCAGCTTGGATCAGACGAGGAAACTGTTTTTT
TRBV7-2	TRBJ2-3	.	.	CASSLGPVPNTQYF	TGTGCCAGCAGCCTGGGCCCAGTTCCAAATACGCAGTATTTT
TRBV3-1/TRBV3-2	TRBJ2-2	.	.	CASSQAGGELFF	TGTGCCAGCAGCCAAGCCGGCGGGGAGCTGTTTTTT
TRBV12-3/TRBV12-4	TRBJ1-1	.	.	CASRQDPGAEAFF	TGTGCCAGCAGGCAGGACCCCGGGGCTGAAGCTTTCTTT